This TCR beta chain was obtained from a study of ipilimumab plus nivolumab after autologous stem cell transplantation. Patients received nivolumab 3 mg/kg at weeks 1, 4, 7, 10, then fortnightly to week 26. Method: immunoSEQ multiplex PCR; TCRdb's copy keeps in-frame clones and lacks some. The data contain over 80,000 clones, 75% to 85% of them singletons. This clone was observed once. V was pared by 5 bases and J by 3 bases, with 19 bases between. This CDR3 spans 16 amino acids. Germline V CDR1 and CDR2: SGHTS, YDEGEE. The clonotype originates from a male donor with diffuse large B-cell lymphoma. The chain recombines TRBV5-8 with TRBJ2-3; D is possibly TRBD1 (5 bases). Here the sequenced sample was PBMCs, taken in a trial of ipilimumab plus nivolumab as post-transplant consolidation. DNA for the CDR3: TGTGCCAGCAGACACAACATAGGGGTGAGAACAGATACGCAGTATTTT. This sequence encodes CASRHNIGVRTDTQYF.